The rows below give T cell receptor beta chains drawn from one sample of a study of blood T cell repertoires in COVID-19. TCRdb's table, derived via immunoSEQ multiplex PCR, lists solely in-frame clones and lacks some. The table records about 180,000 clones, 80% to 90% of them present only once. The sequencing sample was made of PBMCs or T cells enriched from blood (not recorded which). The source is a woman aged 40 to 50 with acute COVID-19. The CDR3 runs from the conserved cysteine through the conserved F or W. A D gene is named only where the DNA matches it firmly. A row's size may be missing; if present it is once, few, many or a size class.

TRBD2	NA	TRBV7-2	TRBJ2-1	CASTLRRGTSKFF	TGTGCCAGCACCCTCCGGCGGGGGACTAGTAAGTTCTTC
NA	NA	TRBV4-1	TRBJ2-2	CASSQGVLGTNTGELFF	TGCGCCAGCAGCCAAGGCGTACTAGGGACGAACACCGGGGAGCTGTTTTTT
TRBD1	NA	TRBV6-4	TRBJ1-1	CASSAQGDGTEAFF	TGTGCCAGCAGTGCCCAGGGGGATGGCACTGAAGCTTTCTTT
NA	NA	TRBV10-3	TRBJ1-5	CAIASDGISNQPQHF	TGTGCCATCGCTAGTGACGGAATTAGCAATCAGCCCCAGCATTTT
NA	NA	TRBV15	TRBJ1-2	CATSGHRTLTDYGYTF	TGTGCCACCAGCGGTCACAGGACCCTAACTGACTATGGCTACACCTTC
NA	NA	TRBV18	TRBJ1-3	CASSPLREGSGNTIYF	TGTGCCAGCTCACCACTCCGGGAGGGCTCTGGAAACACCATATATTTT
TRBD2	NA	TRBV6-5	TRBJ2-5	CASSRAGVEETQYF	TGTGCCAGCAGCAGGGCGGGGGTGGAAGAGACCCAGTACTTC
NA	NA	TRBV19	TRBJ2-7	CASSIKAGSPYEQYF	TGTGCCAGTAGTATAAAGGCGGGTAGTCCCTACGAGCAGTACTTC
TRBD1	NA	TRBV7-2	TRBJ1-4	CASSLMGQGTVREKLFF	TGTGCCAGCAGCTTAATGGGACAGGGAACGGTTAGAGAAAAACTGTTTTTT
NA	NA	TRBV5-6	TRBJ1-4	CASSQSPAANEKLFF	TGTGCCAGCAGCCAGAGCCCTGCGGCTAATGAAAAACTGTTTTTT
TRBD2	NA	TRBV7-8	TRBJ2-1	CASSSGGGSSYNEQFF	TGTGCCAGCAGCTCTGGCGGCGGGAGCTCCTACAATGAGCAGTTCTTC
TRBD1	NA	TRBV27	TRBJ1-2	CASSLDRGQGGYTF	TGTGCCAGCAGTCTCGACAGGGGGCAGGGTGGCTACACCTTC
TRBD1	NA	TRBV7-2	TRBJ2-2	CASSPDRGRNTGELFF	TGTGCCAGCAGCCCAGACAGGGGACGAAACACCGGGGAGCTGTTTTTT
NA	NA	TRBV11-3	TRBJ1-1	CASSESGLSTEAFF	TGTGCCAGCAGTGAGTCGGGTTTGAGCACTGAAGCTTTCTTT
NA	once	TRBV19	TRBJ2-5	CASSPGLYEQETQYF	TGTGCCAGTAGCCCGGGACTCTACGAGCAAGAGACCCAGTACTTC
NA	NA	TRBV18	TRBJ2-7	CASSPVRASTGEQYF	TGTGCCAGCTCACCCGTCAGAGCTAGCACGGGCGAGCAGTACTTC
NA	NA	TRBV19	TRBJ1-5	CASSMADPKQPQHF	TGTGCCAGTAGTATGGCAGATCCGAAACAGCCCCAGCATTTT
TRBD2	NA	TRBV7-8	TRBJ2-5	CASSALTSGSSETQYF	TGTGCCAGCAGCGCCCTGACTAGCGGGAGTAGTGAGACCCAGTACTTC
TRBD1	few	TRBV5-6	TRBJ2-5	CASSRQGAQETQYF	TGTGCCAGCAGCCGACAGGGAGCCCAAGAGACCCAGTACTTC
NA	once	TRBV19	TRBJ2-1	CASTLGSSYNEQFF	TGTGCCAGTACGTTGGGGAGCTCCTACAATGAGCAGTTCTTC
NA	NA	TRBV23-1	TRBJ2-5	CASSQSPIDGYQETQYF	TGCGCCAGCAGTCAATCGCCTATTGACGGGTACCAAGAGACCCAGTACTTC
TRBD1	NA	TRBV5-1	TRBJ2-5	CASSWGITGGVETQYF	TGCGCCAGCAGCTGGGGGATTACAGGGGGCGTGGAGACCCAGTACTTC
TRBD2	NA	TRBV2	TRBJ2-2	CASRLVAGGTGELFF	TGTGCCAGCAGACTTGTAGCGGGAGGCACCGGGGAGCTGTTTTTT
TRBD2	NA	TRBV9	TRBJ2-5	CASSVTGSGGAETQYF	TGTGCCAGCAGCGTAACCGGGAGCGGGGGGGCGGAGACCCAGTACTTC
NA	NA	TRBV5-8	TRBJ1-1	CASSRRREAFF	TGTGCCAGCAGCCGGAGACGTGAAGCTTTCTTT
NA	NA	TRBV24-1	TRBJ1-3	CATKGGGGTPGNTIYF	TGTGCCACCAAGGGAGGGGGAGGGACCCCTGGAAACACCATATATTTT
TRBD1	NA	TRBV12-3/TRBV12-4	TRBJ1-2	CASSPGTVYGYTF	TGTGCCAGCAGCCCGGGGACAGTCTATGGCTACACCTTC
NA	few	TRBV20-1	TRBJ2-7	CSASREFNPRVTNYEQYF	TGCAGTGCTAGTCGGGAGTTTAATCCTCGCGTAACTAACTACGAGCAGTACTTC
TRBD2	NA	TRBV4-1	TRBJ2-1	CASSQGGRSVDEQFF	TGCGCCAGCAGCCAGGGCGGGAGGAGCGTCGATGAGCAGTTCTTC
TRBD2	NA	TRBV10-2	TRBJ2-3	CASKERGGTDTQYF	TGCGCCAGCAAAGAGCGGGGGGGCACAGATACGCAGTATTTT
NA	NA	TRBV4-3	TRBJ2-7	CASSQELGGLYEQYF	TGCGCCAGCAGCCAAGAGTTAGGCGGTCTCTACGAGCAGTACTTC
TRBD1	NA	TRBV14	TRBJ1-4	CASSPRDRVEKLFF	TGTGCCAGCAGCCCCCGGGACAGGGTTGAAAAACTGTTTTTT
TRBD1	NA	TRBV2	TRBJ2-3	CASSRQGSDTQYF	TGTGCCAGCAGCCGACAGGGGTCAGATACGCAGTATTTT
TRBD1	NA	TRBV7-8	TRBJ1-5	CASSPRADRETNNQPQHF	TGTGCCAGCAGCCCCCGGGCCGACAGGGAGACAAACAATCAGCCCCAGCATTTT
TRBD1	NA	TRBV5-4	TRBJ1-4	CASSGDRGRGEKLFF	TGTGCCAGCAGCGGTGACAGGGGGAGAGGGGAAAAACTGTTTTTT
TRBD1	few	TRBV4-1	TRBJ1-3	CASSPRDREGNTIYF	TGCGCCAGCAGCCCCCGGGACAGGGAGGGAAACACCATATATTTT
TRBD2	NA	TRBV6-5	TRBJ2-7	CASRSGAYEQYF	TGTGCCAGCAGAAGCGGGGCCTACGAGCAGTACTTC
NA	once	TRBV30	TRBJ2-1	CACRTQGVDEQFF	TGTGCCTGCAGAACCCAGGGTGTTGATGAGCAGTTCTTC
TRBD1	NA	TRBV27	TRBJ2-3	CASSTARDRVFF	TGTGCCAGCAGTACGGCGCGGGACAGGGTGTTTTTT
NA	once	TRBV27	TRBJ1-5	CASSPLTGHHQPQHF	TGTGCCAGCAGTCCACTCACAGGACATCACCAGCCCCAGCATTTT
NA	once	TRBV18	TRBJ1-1	CASSPGSASEAFF	TGTGCCAGCTCACCAGGCAGCGCTTCTGAAGCTTTCTTT
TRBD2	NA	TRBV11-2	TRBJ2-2	CASRPIGGAGTGELFF	TGTGCCAGCAGACCGATCGGGGGGGCGGGCACCGGGGAGCTGTTTTTT
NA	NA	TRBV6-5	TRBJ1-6	CASSYSWASPLHF	TGTGCCAGCAGTTACTCCTGGGCTTCACCCCTCCACTTT
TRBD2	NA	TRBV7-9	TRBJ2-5	CASMSAGGLETQYF	TGTGCCAGCATGTCAGCGGGAGGGCTTGAGACCCAGTACTTC
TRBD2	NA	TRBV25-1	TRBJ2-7	CASSALAGGPNEQYF	TGTGCCAGCAGTGCCCTAGCGGGAGGGCCTAACGAGCAGTACTTC